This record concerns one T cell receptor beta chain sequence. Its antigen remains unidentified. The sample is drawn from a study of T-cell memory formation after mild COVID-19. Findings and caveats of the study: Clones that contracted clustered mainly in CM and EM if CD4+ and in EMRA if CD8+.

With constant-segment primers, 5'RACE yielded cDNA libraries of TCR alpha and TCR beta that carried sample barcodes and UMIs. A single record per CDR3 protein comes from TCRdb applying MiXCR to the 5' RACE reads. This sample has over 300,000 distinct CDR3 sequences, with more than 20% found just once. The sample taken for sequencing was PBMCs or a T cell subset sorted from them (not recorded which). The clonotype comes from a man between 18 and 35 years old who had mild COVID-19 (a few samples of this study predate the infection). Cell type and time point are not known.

CDR3 DNA: TGCGCCAGCAGCCACCCACAGGGTGGGACATCTGGGGCCAACGTCCTGACTTTC. This codes for CASSHPQGGTSGANVLTF. The V gene is TRBV4-1, the J gene TRBJ2-6; a possible D gene is TRBD1 (6 bases). The CDR3 runs 18 residues. Trimming removed 3 bases from V and 1 base from J, with 16 bases in between. The germline CDR1 and CDR2 sequences are MGHRA and YSYEKL.